The rows below give T cell receptor beta chains drawn from one sample of a study of CDR3 diversity in severe acne. TCRdb re-analysed the PCR reads in MiXCR, keeping a single row per CDR3 protein. The profile shows 100,000 or so distinct CDR3 sequences, 51% of them singletons. The sample taken for sequencing was blood. The source is a male donor with acne. Both conserved end residues are trimmed from each CDR3. The order of the fields is V gene, J gene, clone size, CDR3 protein. Clone size appears in some rows only: once, few, many, or a class for an expanded clone.

TRBV7-6,TRBJ2-7,NA,ASLLASSYEQY
TRBV7-9,TRBJ2-7,NA,ASTTSALYEQY
TRBV7-9,TRBJ2-7,NA,ASSPGQGRNHEQY
TRBV11-2,TRBJ1-1,many,ASSLDVDTEAF
TRBV30,TRBJ1-1,many,AWSVVRASEAF
TRBV29-1,TRBJ2-7,NA,SVRGDDRTSYEQY
TRBV11-1,TRBJ1-1,many,ASSPEGGYTEAF
TRBV7-8,TRBJ1-2,few,ASSLIDREAYGYT
TRBV3-1,TRBJ2-1,few,ASSRYPRASDYYNEQF
TRBV20-1,TRBJ1-1,few,SAPEREMNTEAF
TRBV12-3/TRBV12-4,TRBJ1-2,NA,ASTPGGSYGYT
TRBV10-3,TRBJ2-5,NA,AIRSPLAREETQY
TRBV7-9,TRBJ2-7,NA,ASSQPGQSSYEQY
TRBV20-1,TRBJ2-7,NA,SAIGTGHYEQY